The clone carrying this T cell receptor (beta chain) was seen many times. What it binds is not known. CDR1 is MNHEY, CDR2 SMNVEV, per germline (reference sequence). V lost 4 bases to trimming and J lost 7 bases, with 14 bases between them. This CDR3 has 13 amino acids. Cells sorted as Tregs were CD4+, CD25+ and CD127-/low. Semi-nested PCR with Nested Universal Primer A followed constant-region reverse priming of full-length variable regions. TCRdb passed the 5' RACE reads through MiXCR, listing each CDR3 protein once. The sample has 35,000 to 50,000 distinct CDR3 sequences; over 20% are singletons. General study results and limits: Greatest tumor Treg TCR overlap was with tumor naive CD4+ cells. Tumor memory CD4+ T cell TCR gene usage clustered with blood and lymph node memory CD4+ cells and lymph node naive CD4+ cells.

The gene calls are TRBV27 and TRBJ2-7, with D perhaps matching TRBD1 (5 bases). This TCR came from a female donor with breast cancer. Sequencing was carried out using Tregs sorted from a lymph node. CDR3 sequence (DNA): TGTGCCAGCAGTTGGGCCTTGGGGCGGGAGCAGTACTTC. Translated: CASSWALGREQYF.